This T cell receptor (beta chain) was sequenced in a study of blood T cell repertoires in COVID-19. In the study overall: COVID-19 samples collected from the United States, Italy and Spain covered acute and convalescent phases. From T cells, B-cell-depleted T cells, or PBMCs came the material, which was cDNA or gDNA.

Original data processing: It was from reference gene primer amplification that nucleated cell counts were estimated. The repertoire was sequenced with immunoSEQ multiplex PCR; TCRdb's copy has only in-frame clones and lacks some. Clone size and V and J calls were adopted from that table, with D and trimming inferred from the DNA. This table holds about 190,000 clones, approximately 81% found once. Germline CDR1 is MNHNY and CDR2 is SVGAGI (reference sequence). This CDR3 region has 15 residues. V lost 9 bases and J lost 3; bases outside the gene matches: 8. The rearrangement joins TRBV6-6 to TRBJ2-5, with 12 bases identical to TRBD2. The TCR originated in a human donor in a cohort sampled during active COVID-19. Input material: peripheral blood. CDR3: CASFTSGGTKETQYF. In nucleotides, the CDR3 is TGTGCCAGTTTTACTAGCGGGGGGACGAAAGAGACCCAGTACTTC.